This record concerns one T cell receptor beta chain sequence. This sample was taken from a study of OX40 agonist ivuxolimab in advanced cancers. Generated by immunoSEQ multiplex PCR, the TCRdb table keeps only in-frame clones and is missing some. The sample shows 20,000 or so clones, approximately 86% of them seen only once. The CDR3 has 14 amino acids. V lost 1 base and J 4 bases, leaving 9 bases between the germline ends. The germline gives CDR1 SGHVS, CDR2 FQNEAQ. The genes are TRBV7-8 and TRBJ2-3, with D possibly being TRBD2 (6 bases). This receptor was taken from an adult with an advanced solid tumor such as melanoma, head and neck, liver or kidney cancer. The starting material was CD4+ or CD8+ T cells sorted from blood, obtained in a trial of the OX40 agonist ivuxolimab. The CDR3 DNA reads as TGTGCCAGCAGCTTAGGGGGAGGAGCAGATACGCAGTATTTT. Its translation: CASSLGGGADTQYF.